One sample yielded the 20 T cell receptor beta chains listed below, sequenced in a study of cytomegalovirus exposure and HLA in healthy donors (dated by TCRdb to 2015 to 2018). The library was made by the immunoSEQ multiplex PCR assay. For the multiplex PCR, a mixture combining 60 forward primers for TCR Vbeta segments and 13 reverse primers for TCR Jbeta segments was used. TCRdb provides this immuneACCESS table in a form limited to in-frame rearrangements. Some clones are lacking; in checked studies, under half of them reflect an unresolved V gene, and why the rest are absent is not known. The sample yields 200,000 or so clones; 81% were counted once. Around 4% of the sample belongs to the ten largest clones. Input material: PBMCs. These receptors originate from a man aged 50-59 years in good health and CMV-seronegative.

The chain carries TRBV5-6 and TRBJ2-5; TRBD1 might be the D (5 bases). The V gene's germline CDR1 is SGHDT and CDR2 YYEEEE. V lost 4 bases to trimming and J lost 2 bases, with 18 bases between them. CDR3 length: 16 residues. The CDR3 DNA reads TGTGCCAGCAGCATAAACAGGCAATATCGGCAAGAGACCCAGTACTTC. Its translation: CASSINRQYRQETQYF. Full variable domain (outside the CDR3, taken from reference TRBV5-6 and TRBJ2-5): DAGVTQSPTHLIKTRGQQVTLRCSPKSGHDTVSWYQQALGQGPQFIFQYYEEEERQRGNFPDRFSGHQFPNYSSELNVNALLLGDSALYLCASSINRQYRQETQYFGPGTRLLVL.

A single count supports this clone. The chain joins TRBV9 to TRBJ2-3; 10 bases align to TRBD2. Germline V lookup: CDR1 SGDLS, CDR2 YYNGEE. The trim removed 0 bases at V and 2 bases at J, leaving 3 bases unmatched. This CDR3 has 16 amino acids. The DNA for the CDR3 is TGTGCCAGCAGCGTAGTTACTAGCGGGGCCACAGATACGCAGTATTTT. Translating it yields CASSVVTSGATDTQYF.

V usage is TRBV4-3 and J usage is TRBJ1-4; D gene uncertain. The CDR3 covers 13 residues. From germline, CDR1 is LGHNA and CDR2 YSLEER. V was shortened by 4 bases and J by 7 bases, with 10 bases between the two germline ends. The CDR3 sequence: CASSRQRGEKLFF. DNA for the CDR3: TGCGCCAGCAGCCGCCAGCGGGGTGAAAAACTGTTTTTT.

The chain links TRBV13 to TRBJ2-4; TRBD1 might be the D (6 bases). Per the germline V gene, CDR1 is PRHDT and CDR2 is FYEKMQ (reference sequence). CDR3 length: 14 residues. V dropped 4 bases and J dropped 5 bases, with 12 bases sitting between them. CDR3 loop: CASSSYREENIQYF. CDR3 in DNA: TGTGCCAGCAGCTCGTACAGGGAAGAAAACATTCAGTACTTC.

For the CDR3, the DNA is TGTGCCAGTAGTGCAGAAAGACAGCCCCAGCATTTT. Protein: CASSAERQPQHF. This chain joins TRBV19 and TRBJ1-5; D not resolved. The ends were cut back, 5 bases at V and 7 bases at J, with 9 bases in the middle. Germline values: CDR1 LNHDA, CDR2 SQIVND (reference sequence). This CDR3 is 12 amino acids long. Combining the CDR3 with reference TRBV19 and TRBJ1-5 gives the whole variable domain DGGITQSPKYLFRKEGQNVTLSCEQNLNHDAMYWYRQDPGQGLRLIYYSQIVNDFQKGDIAEGYSVSREKKESFPLTVTSAQKNPTAFYLCASSAERQPQHFGDGTRLSIL.

The chain employs TRBV7-2 and TRBJ2-5; 8 nucleotides match TRBD2. With 7 bases clipped from V and 4 bases from J, the junction kept 14 bases outside the gene matches. The CDR3 is made up of 16 amino acids. CDR1 is SGHTA, CDR2 FQGNSA, per germline. CDR3 sequence reads: CASTSGAAAGGETQYF. The CDR3 coding sequence is TGTGCCAGCACCTCGGGGGCAGCCGCGGGGGGAGAGACCCAGTACTTC.

In this sample, this clone turned up a few times. An end of the junction differs from the germline gene, which may be a read error. The gene calls are TRBV7-9 and TRBJ2-1; 8 bases map to TRBD1. This CDR3 has 16 residues. Per germline, CDR1 SEHNR and CDR2 FQNEAQ (reference sequence). CDR3 loop: CSSSLIQGESYNEQFF. The DNA of the CDR3 is TGTTCCAGCAGCTTGATACAGGGGGAAAGCTACAATGAGCAGTTCTTC.

The rearrangement joins TRBV9 to TRBJ2-7; TRBD1 is a possible D gene (6 bases). Germline CDR1 is SGDLS and CDR2 is YYNGEE. The CDR3 length is 17 residues. V shed 3 bases and J shed 5 bases, with 24 bases lying between them. CDR3 residues: CASSEGVGTQGLHEQYF. CDR3 nucleotide sequence: TGTGCCAGCAGCGAGGGGGTTGGGACGCAAGGCCTCCACGAGCAGTACTTC.

The chain uses TRBV5-4 and TRBJ2-2; 10 bases line up with TRBD1. The J segment lost 6 bases and the V segment lost 4 bases, leaving 6 bases of the junction unmatched. The CDR3 has 15 amino acids. Per germline, CDR1 SGHNT and CDR2 YYREEE (reference sequence). CDR3: CASSPTGGRAGELFF. The DNA for the CDR3 is TGTGCCAGCAGCCCGACAGGGGGCCGAGCCGGGGAGCTGTTTTTT.

There are a few counts of this clone. The chain employs TRBV6-1 and TRBJ2-1; a possible D gene is TRBD1 (5 bases). Germline lookup yields CDR1 MNHNS and CDR2 SASEGT. The CDR3 runs 13 residues. The germline V and J ends were trimmed by 2 bases and 9 bases, with 11 bases remaining between them. In DNA, the CDR3 is TGTGCCAGCAGTGAAAGGGGATCTTCTGAGCAGTTCTTC. Translated: CASSERGSSEQFF.

The rearrangement uses TRBV11-2 and TRBJ1-6; 10 nucleotides line up with TRBD1. The germline gives CDR1 SGHAT, CDR2 FQNNGV. There are 15 residues in the CDR3. V shed 1 base and J 11 bases; nucleotides not matched to a gene: 5. The CDR3 sequence: CASSLGGDRGPPLHF. The DNA for the CDR3 is TGTGCCAGCAGCTTAGGGGGGGACAGGGGCCCACCCCTCCACTTT.

The chain couples TRBV7-2 to TRBJ2-1; 9 bases are shared with TRBD2. The length of the CDR3 is 16 residues. The germline gives CDR1 SGHTA, CDR2 FQGNSA. The ends lost 2 bases at V and 4 bases at J; junction bases unmatched: 6. CDR3 nucleotide sequence: TGTGCCAGCAGCTTAAGCCTTACTAGCGGGTACAATGAGCAGTTCTTC. Its protein product is CASSLSLTSGYNEQFF.

This rearrangement joins TRBV14 to TRBJ1-6, with D perhaps matching TRBD1 (6 bases). V was cut by 0 bases and J by 10 bases, with 16 bases left in between. The CDR3 loop spans 16 amino acids. Germline values: CDR1 SGHDN, CDR2 FVKESK. In DNA, the CDR3 is TGTGCCAGCAGCCAAGATTCCGCCCGGGGGGGCTCACCCCTCCACTTT. Its protein is CASSQDSARGGSPLHF.

The chain recombines TRBV19 with TRBJ2-1; 9 nucleotides line up with TRBD1. This CDR3 region has 15 residues. CDR1 is LNHDA and CDR2 is SQIVND in the germline V gene (reference sequence). V gave up 7 bases and J gave up 5 bases; unmatched junction bases: 9. Written as DNA, the CDR3 is TGTGCCAGTACCACCGGGACAGGGTTCCACAATGAGCAGTTCTTC. Protein: CASTTGTGFHNEQFF.

V and J are TRBV9 and TRBJ2-3, with 8 bases fitting TRBD2. This CDR3 contains 18 residues. The junction had 13 bases not matched to a gene; V was cut back by 0 bases and J by 4 bases. The germline V gene encodes CDR1 SGDLS and CDR2 YYNGEE. CDR3 sequence: CASSVGLAGRGAADTQYF. CDR3 coding DNA: TGTGCCAGCAGCGTAGGATTAGCGGGAAGGGGGGCCGCAGATACGCAGTATTTT.

This clone occurred once. The rearrangement uses TRBV27 and TRBJ2-7; 7 bases map to TRBD1. The CDR3 sequence is 11 residues long. J lost 5 bases, V lost 7 bases, and 2 bases had no gene match. Germline CDR1 reads MNHEY; CDR2 reads SMNVEV (reference sequence). In DNA, the CDR3 is TGTGCCAGCAACAGGGGCAACGAGCAGTACTTC. It yields the protein CASNRGNEQYF.

In its sample, this clone was seen a few times. This chain uses TRBV5-1 with TRBJ1-6; D is unresolved. Germline CDR1 is SGHRS and CDR2 is YFSETQ. V lost 0 bases and J 7 bases, leaving 11 bases between the germline ends. This CDR3 region has 15 residues. The CDR3 region is CASSLGFGQNSPLHF. CDR3 in DNA: TGCGCCAGCAGCTTGGGGTTTGGGCAGAATTCACCCCTCCACTTT.

The chain joins TRBV5-1 to TRBJ1-6; D is ambiguous. There are 15 residues in the CDR3. CDR1 and CDR2 from the germline V gene are SGHRS and YFSETQ. V lost 2 bases, J lost 5 bases, and 11 bases lay in between. The CDR3 reads CASSLRYGDNSPLHF. In DNA form, the CDR3 reads TGCGCCAGCAGCTTAAGGTATGGAGATAATTCACCCCTCCACTTT.

The V call is TRBV21-1, the J call TRBJ2-5; the table's D call TRBD1 went unverified against the DNA. TRBV21-1 is a recognized pseudogene. This CDR3 contains 15 residues. CDR3 nucleotides: TGTGCCAGCAGCAATAATCTAGGGGGCGGGGAGACCCAGTACTTC. Its translation is CASSNNLGGGETQYF.

The genes are TRBV6-5 and TRBJ2-2; TRBD2 matches at 7 bases. The CDR3 has 15 residues. V was pared by 8 bases and J by 4 bases, with 10 bases of the junction left unmatched. The germline V gene encodes CDR1 MNHEY and CDR2 SVGAGI. CDR3 in DNA: TGTGCCAGCGGGCAAGGGAGGGACCTCACCGGGGAGCTGTTTTTT. Residues: CASGQGRDLTGELFF.